This TCR beta chain was captured by sequencing in a study of high-grade serous ovarian cancer treatment subgroups. As to this clone: What it binds is unknown.

Sequencing was performed with immunoSEQ multiplex PCR; in TCRdb, only in-frame clones are kept and a portion is missing. The sample shows about 4,000 clones, around 63% of them seen only once. The tumor samples were collected prior to definitive surgery or chemotherapy. Points from the study as a whole: Without spatial data, bulk sequencing limits insight into HGSC tumor diversity.

J was trimmed by 9 bases and V by 0 bases; bases with no gene match: 8. The CDR3 covers 15 residues. Germline V gives CDR1 MNHNY, CDR2 SVGAGI (reference sequence). Material for sequencing was tumor tissue. The TCR originated in a human donor with high-grade serous ovarian cancer. The chain joins TRBV6-6 to TRBJ2-1, with 7 bases identical to TRBD1. In nucleotides, the CDR3 is TGTGCCAGCAGTTACTCGTCGGCCAGGGGGACTGAGCAGTTCTTC. Encoded protein: CASSYSSARGTEQFF.